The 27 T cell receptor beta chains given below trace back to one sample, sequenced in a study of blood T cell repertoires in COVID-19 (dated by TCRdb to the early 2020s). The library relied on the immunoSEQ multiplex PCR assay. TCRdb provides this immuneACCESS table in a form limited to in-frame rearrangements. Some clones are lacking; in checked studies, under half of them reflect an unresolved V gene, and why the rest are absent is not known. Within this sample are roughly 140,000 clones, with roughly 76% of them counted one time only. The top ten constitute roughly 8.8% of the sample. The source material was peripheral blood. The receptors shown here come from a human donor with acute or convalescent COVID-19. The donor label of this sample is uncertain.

CDR3 region: CASSRTGNQPQHF. In DNA form, the CDR3 reads TGCGCCAGCAGCCGGACGGGAAATCAGCCCCAGCATTTT. The chain couples TRBV4-1 to TRBJ1-5; no clear D. Germline CDR1 reads MGHRA; CDR2 reads YSYEKL. Trimming removed 4 bases at V and 4 bases at J, with 8 bases between. CDR3 length: 13 residues.

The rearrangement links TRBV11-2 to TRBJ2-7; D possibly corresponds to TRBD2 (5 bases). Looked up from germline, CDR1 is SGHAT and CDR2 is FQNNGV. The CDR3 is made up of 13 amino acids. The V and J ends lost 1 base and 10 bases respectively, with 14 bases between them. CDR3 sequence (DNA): TGTGCCAGCAGCTTAGCCGGGGAGAGGGTCCAGTACTTC. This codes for CASSLAGERVQYF. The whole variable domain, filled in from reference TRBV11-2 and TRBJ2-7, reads EAGVAQSPRYKIIEKRQSVAFWCNPISGHATLYWYQQILGQGPKLLIQFQNNGVVDDSQLPKDRFSAERLKGVDSTLKIQPAKLEDSAVYLCASSLAGERVQYFGPGTRLTVT.

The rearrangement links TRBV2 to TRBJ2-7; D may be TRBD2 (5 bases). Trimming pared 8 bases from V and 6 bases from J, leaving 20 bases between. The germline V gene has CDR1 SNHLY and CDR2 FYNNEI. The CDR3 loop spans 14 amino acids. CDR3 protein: CASVQAGLEVEQYV. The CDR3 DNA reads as TGTGCCAGCGTGCAAGCTGGACTTGAAGTCGAGCAGTACGTC.

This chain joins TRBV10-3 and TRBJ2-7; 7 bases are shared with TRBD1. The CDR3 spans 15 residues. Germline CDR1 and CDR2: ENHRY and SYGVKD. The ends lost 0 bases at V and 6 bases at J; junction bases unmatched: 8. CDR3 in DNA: TGTGCCATCAGTGAGTCTCCACAGGGGTTGGCCGAGCAGTACGTC. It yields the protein CAISESPQGLAEQYV.

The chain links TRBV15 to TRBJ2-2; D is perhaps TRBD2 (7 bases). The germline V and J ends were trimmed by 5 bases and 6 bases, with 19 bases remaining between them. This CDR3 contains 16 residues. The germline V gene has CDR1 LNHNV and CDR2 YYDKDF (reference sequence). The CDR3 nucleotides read TGTGCCACCAGCCCACGACGGGGGGCGCTTCCCGGGGAGCTGTTTTTT. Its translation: CATSPRRGALPGELFF.

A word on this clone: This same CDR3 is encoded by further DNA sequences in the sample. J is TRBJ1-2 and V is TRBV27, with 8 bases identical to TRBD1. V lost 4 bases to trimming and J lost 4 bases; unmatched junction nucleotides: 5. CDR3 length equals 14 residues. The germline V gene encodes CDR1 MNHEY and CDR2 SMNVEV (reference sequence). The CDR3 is CASSSQGAGYGYTF. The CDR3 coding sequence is TGTGCCAGCAGTTCGCAGGGGGCAGGCTATGGCTACACCTTC.

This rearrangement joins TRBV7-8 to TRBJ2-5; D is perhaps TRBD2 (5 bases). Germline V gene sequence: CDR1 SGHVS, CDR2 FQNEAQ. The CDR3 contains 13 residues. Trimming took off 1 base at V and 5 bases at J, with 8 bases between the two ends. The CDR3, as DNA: TGTGCCAGCAGCTTAGGTAGCGCGGAGACCCAGTACTTC. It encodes CASSLGSAETQYF.

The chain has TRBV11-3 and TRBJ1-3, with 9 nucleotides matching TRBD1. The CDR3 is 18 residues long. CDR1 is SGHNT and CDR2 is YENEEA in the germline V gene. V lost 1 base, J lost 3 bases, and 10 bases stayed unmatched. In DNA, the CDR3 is TGTGCCAGCAGCTTAGTGAGGGAGGACAGGGGATATGGAAACACCATATATTTT. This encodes CASSLVREDRGYGNTIYF. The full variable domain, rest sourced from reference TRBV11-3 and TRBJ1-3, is EAGVVQSPRYKIIEKKQPVAFWCNPISGHNTLYWYLQNLGQGPELLIRYENEEAVDDSQLPKDRFSAERLKGVDSTLKIQPAELGDSAVYLCASSLVREDRGYGNTIYFGEGSWLTVV.

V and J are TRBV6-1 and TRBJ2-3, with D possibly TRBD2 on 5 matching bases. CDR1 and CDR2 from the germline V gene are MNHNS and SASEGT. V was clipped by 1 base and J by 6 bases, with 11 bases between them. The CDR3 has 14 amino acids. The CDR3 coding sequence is TGTGCCAGCAGTGAAGTAGTATCGGGGGATACGCAGTATTTT. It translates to CASSEVVSGDTQYF.

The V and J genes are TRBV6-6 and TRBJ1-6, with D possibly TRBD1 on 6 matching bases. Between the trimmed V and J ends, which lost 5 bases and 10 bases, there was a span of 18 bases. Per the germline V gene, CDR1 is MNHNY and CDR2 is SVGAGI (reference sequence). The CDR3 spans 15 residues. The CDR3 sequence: CASSPDGGLVSPLHF. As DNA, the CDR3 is TGTGCCAGCAGTCCTGACGGGGGGCTAGTATCACCCCTCCACTTT.

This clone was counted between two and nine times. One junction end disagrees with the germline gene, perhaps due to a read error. CDR3 coding DNA: TGTGCCAGCAGTTTAGAACATCAGCAGCCCCAGCATTTT. It translates to CASSLEHQQPQHF. The gene calls are TRBV11-2 and TRBJ1-5; D ambiguous. CDR3 length equals 13 residues. Germline loops: CDR1 SGHAT, CDR2 FQNNGV. Variable domain in full (rest from reference TRBV11-2 and TRBJ1-5): EAGVAQSPRYKIIEKRQSVAFWCNPISGHATLYWYQQILGQGPKLLIQFQNNGVVDDSQLPKDRFSAERLKGVDSTLKIQPAKLEDSAVYLCASSLEHQQPQHFGDGTRLSIL.

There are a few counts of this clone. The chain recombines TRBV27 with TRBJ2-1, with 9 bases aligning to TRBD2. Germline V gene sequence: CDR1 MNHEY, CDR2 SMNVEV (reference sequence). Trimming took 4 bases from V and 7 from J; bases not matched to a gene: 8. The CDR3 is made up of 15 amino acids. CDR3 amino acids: CASSWGARGGNEQFF. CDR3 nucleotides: TGTGCCAGCAGTTGGGGTGCGCGGGGGGGAAATGAGCAGTTCTTC.

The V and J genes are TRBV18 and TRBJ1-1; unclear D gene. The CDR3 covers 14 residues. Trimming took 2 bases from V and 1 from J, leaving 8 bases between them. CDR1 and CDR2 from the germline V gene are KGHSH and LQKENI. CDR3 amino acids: CASSPGHPNTEAFF. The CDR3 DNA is TGTGCCAGCTCACCAGGCCACCCGAACACTGAAGCTTTCTTT.

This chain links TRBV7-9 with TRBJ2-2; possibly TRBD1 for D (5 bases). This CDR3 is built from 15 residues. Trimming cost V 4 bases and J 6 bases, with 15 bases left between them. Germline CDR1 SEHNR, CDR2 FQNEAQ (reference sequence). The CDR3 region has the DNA TGTGCCAGCAGCTCCCCGGACACCTCCCCCGGGGAGCTGTTTTTT. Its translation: CASSSPDTSPGELFF.

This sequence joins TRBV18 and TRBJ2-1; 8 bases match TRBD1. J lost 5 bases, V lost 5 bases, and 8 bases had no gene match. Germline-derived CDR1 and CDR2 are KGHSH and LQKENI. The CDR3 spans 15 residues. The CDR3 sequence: CASSSRDRTNNEQFF. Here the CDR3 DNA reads TGTGCCAGCTCATCCCGGGACAGGACGAACAATGAGCAGTTCTTC.

CDR3 DNA sequence: TGCGCCAGCAGCTCGGTGGGACTAGCGGGGACTGAGCAGTTCTTC. Encoded protein: CASSSVGLAGTEQFF. V gene TRBV5-1 combines with J gene TRBJ2-1, with 13 bases fitting TRBD2. This CDR3 spans 15 amino acids. V lost 3 bases and J lost 9; bases outside the gene matches: 6. The germline V gene has CDR1 SGHRS and CDR2 YFSETQ.

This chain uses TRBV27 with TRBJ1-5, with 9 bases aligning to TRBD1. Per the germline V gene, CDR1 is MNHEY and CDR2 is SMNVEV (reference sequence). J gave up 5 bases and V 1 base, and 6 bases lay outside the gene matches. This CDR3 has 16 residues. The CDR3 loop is CASSLWGQGGDQPQHF. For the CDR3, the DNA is TGTGCCAGCAGTTTATGGGGACAGGGAGGAGATCAGCCCCAGCATTTT.

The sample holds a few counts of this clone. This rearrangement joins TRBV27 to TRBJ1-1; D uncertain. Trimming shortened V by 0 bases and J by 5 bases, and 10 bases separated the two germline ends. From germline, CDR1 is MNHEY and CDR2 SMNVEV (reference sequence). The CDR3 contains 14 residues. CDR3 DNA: TGTGCCAGCAGTTTATCACGAGGAGGGACTGAAGCTTTCTTT. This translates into CASSLSRGGTEAFF.

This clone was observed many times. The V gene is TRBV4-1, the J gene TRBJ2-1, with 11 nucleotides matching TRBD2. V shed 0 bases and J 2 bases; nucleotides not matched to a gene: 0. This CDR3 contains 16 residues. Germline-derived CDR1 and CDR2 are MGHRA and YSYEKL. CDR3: CASSQDSGGAYNEQFF. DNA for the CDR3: TGCGCCAGCAGCCAAGATAGCGGGGGGGCCTACAATGAGCAGTTCTTC.

The CDR3 region is CATSDLWGVRTYVQPQHF. The CDR3 DNA is TGTGCCACCAGTGATTTGTGGGGCGTTCGGACGTATGTTCAGCCCCAGCATTTT. V and J are TRBV24-1 and TRBJ1-5; D possibly corresponds to TRBD1 (5 bases). Per germline, CDR1 KGHDR and CDR2 SFDVKD. The ends were cut back, 0 bases at V and 6 bases at J, with 20 bases in the middle. There are 18 residues in the CDR3.

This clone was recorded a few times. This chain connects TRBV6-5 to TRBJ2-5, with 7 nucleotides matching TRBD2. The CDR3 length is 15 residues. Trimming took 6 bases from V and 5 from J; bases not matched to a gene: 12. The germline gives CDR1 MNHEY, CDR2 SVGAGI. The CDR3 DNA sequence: TGTGCCAGCAGACCCCTAGCGGCCCCTCGGGAGACCCAGTACTTC. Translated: CASRPLAAPRETQYF.

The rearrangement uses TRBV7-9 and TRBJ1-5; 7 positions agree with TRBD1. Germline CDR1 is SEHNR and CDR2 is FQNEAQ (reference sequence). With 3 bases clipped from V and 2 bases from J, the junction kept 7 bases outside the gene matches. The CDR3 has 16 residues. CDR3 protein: CASSFVAGQGNQPQHF. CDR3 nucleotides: TGTGCCAGCAGCTTCGTAGCTGGACAGGGCAATCAGCCCCAGCATTTT.

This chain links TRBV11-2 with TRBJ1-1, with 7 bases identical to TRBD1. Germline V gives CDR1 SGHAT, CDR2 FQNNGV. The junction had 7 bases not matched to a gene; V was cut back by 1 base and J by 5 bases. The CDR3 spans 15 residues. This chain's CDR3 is CASSLGATGRTEAFF. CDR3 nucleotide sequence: TGTGCCAGCAGCTTAGGGGCGACAGGGAGGACTGAAGCTTTCTTT.

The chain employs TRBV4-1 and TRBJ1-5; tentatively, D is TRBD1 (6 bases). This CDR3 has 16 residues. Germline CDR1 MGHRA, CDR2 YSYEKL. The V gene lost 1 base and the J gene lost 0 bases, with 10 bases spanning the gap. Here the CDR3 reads CASSQVQGYSNQPQHF. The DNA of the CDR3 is TGCGCCAGCAGCCAAGTGCAGGGGTATAGCAATCAGCCCCAGCATTTT.

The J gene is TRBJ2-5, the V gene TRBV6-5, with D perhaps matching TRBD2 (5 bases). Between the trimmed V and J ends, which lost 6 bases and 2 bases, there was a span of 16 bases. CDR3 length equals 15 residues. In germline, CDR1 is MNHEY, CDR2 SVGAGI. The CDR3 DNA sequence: TGTGCCAGCAGCCGAAGCCGGGGTGAACAAGAGACCCAGTACTTC. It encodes CASSRSRGEQETQYF.

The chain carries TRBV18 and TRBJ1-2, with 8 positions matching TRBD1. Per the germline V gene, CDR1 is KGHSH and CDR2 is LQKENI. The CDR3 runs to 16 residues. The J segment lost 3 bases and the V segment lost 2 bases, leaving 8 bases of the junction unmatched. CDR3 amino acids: CASSPIRQGQDYGYTF. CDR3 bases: TGTGCCAGCTCACCAATACGACAGGGACAGGACTATGGCTACACCTTC.

The CDR3: CASSPNRQNVAEAFF. In DNA, the CDR3 is TGTGCCAGCAGCCCCAACAGGCAGAACGTTGCTGAAGCTTTCTTT. The chain joins TRBV3-1 (or the pseudogene TRBV3-2) to TRBJ1-1; the D gene is possibly TRBD1 (5 bases). Germline values: CDR1 LGHDT, CDR2 YNNKEL (reference sequence). The V end was cut by 4 bases, the J end by 6 bases, with 18 bases between. This CDR3 region has 15 residues.